A single sample gave rise to the 16 T cell receptor beta chains below, sequenced in a study of blood T cell repertoires in COVID-19. This table comes from immunoSEQ multiplex PCR, and its TCRdb copy is limited to in-frame clones, with some not included. This sample carries under 300,000 clones, approximately 90% of them seen once, and the ten largest clones take 3.6%. The sequenced material came from peripheral blood. The receptor set was obtained from a man between 18 and 35 years old with active or convalescent COVID-19.

This clone was counted once. This sequence joins TRBV11-2 and TRBJ2-2, with 7 bases fitting TRBD1. Per the germline V gene, CDR1 is SGHAT and CDR2 is FQNNGV. V trimming: 4 bases; J trimming: 7 bases; junction bases outside the gene matches: 6. The CDR3 is 14 amino acids. The CDR3 DNA follows: TGTGCCAGCAGCTCCCGACAGGGCTACGGGGAGCTGTTTTTT. Translated, it gives CASSSRQGYGELFF.

This clone was seen once. The chain uses TRBV5-1 and TRBJ2-3; D may be TRBD2 (7 bases). The V end was cut by 2 bases, the J end by 3 bases, with 22 bases between. CDR3 size: 18 residues. Germline V gene data show CDR1 as SGHRS and CDR2 as YFSETQ. The CDR3: CASSFRGPGRDKTDTQYF. CDR3 DNA: TGCGCCAGCAGCTTTCGGGGGCCGGGGAGGGACAAGACAGATACGCAGTATTTT.

The rearrangement uses TRBV2 and TRBJ2-7; the D gene is possibly TRBD1 (6 bases). The V end lost 3 bases, the J end lost 4 bases, and 13 bases lay between the germline ends. This CDR3 contains 14 residues. Per germline, CDR1 SNHLY and CDR2 FYNNEI. Here the CDR3 reads CASSDPGHLYEQYF. CDR3 bases: TGTGCCAGCAGTGACCCGGGACACCTATACGAGCAGTACTTC. Based on the CDR3 plus reference TRBV2 and TRBJ2-7, the full variable domain is EPEVTQTPSHQVTQMGQEVILRCVPISNHLYFYWYRQILGQKVEFLVSFYNNEISEKSEIFDDQFSVERPDGSNFTLKIRSTKLEDSAMYFCASSDPGHLYEQYFGPGTRLTVT.

V and J are TRBV5-1 and TRBJ1-2, with D perhaps TRBD1 (5 bases). The germline V and J ends were trimmed by 5 bases and 3 bases, with 23 bases remaining between them. The germline gives CDR1 SGHRS, CDR2 YFSETQ. This CDR3 comprises 17 residues. The CDR3 loop reads CASSPSPGSRDYYGYTF. DNA of the CDR3: TGCGCCAGCAGTCCTAGTCCCGGGTCTCGGGACTACTATGGCTACACCTTC.

The gene calls are TRBV12-3 or TRBV12-4 and TRBJ1-5, with TRBD1 matching over 8 bases. This CDR3 is 13 amino acids long. V was clipped by 5 bases and J by 7 bases; unmatched bases: 4. The CDR3 DNA is TGTGCCAGCAGTGACAGGGGTGTGCAGCCCCAGCATTTT. It codes for CASSDRGVQPQHF.

Only one count was recorded for this clone. The chain employs TRBV10-3 and TRBJ2-1; no reliable D call. The CDR3 is 12 residues long. Germline CDR1 ENHRY, CDR2 SYGVKD. Trimming took 0 bases from V and 7 from J, leaving 4 bases between them. The CDR3 protein is CAISESRNEQFF. The DNA for the CDR3 is TGTGCCATCAGTGAGTCCAGAAATGAGCAGTTCTTC.

The gene calls are TRBV24-1 and TRBJ1-4; D uncertain. V was trimmed by 8 bases and J by 5 bases, leaving 11 bases between them. This CDR3 region has 13 residues. Germline V gene sequence: CDR1 KGHDR, CDR2 SFDVKD. The CDR3 is CATMSAENEKLFF. In nucleotides, the CDR3 is TGTGCCACCATGTCGGCGGAGAATGAAAAACTGTTTTTT.

V usage is TRBV9 and J usage is TRBJ1-6; 9 bases line up with TRBD1. The germline V gene has CDR1 SGDLS and CDR2 YYNGEE. The length of the CDR3 is 15 residues. V gave up 4 bases and J gave up 8 bases; unmatched junction bases: 7. DNA of the CDR3: TGTGCCAGCAGCCCCGGGACAGGGTTGGATTCACCCCTCCACTTT. It specifies CASSPGTGLDSPLHF.

The V and J genes are TRBV5-4 and TRBJ2-1, with TRBD2 identical over 8 bases. This CDR3 is built from 14 residues. Germline CDR1 and CDR2: SGHNT and YYREEE (reference sequence). J gave up 8 bases and V 0 bases, and 4 bases lay outside the gene matches. Written as DNA, the CDR3 is TGTGCCAGCAGCTTGGGTAGCGGGACGCATGAGCAGTTCTTC. Its protein product is CASSLGSGTHEQFF.

The chain is built from TRBV5-1 and TRBJ1-3; possible D gene TRBD1, 6 bases. The V gene lost 2 bases and the J gene lost 0 bases, with 15 bases spanning the gap. From germline, CDR1 is SGHRS and CDR2 YFSETQ. The CDR3 loop spans 17 amino acids. The CDR3 DNA reads as TGCGCCAGCAGCTTAACGACAGGTTCCAGCTCTGGAAACACCATATATTTT. Its translation: CASSLTTGSSSGNTIYF.

This rearrangement joins TRBV19 to TRBJ2-7; TRBD2 might be the D (6 bases). This CDR3 is 15 amino acids long. Germline CDR1 reads LNHDA; CDR2 reads SQIVND (reference sequence). V lost 4 bases, J lost 2 bases, and 15 bases lay in between. In nucleotides, the CDR3 is TGTGCCAGTAGTACGGGGGTGGGCAGCACCTACGAGCAGTACTTC. It translates to CASSTGVGSTYEQYF.

The chain couples TRBV15 to TRBJ2-5; the match to TRBD1 covers 7 bases. The CDR3 covers 14 residues. V shed 5 bases, J shed 3 bases, and the junction held 6 bases outside the gene matches. Germline CDR1 and CDR2: LNHNV and YYDKDF (reference sequence). DNA for the CDR3: TGTGCCACCAGCGGCGACAGGGTTGAAGAGACCCAGTACTTC. Translating it yields CATSGDRVEETQYF.

The CDR3 reads CASTREGGRTEAFF. CDR3 in DNA: TGTGCCAGCACCCGGGAAGGGGGACGAACTGAAGCTTTCTTT. This chain connects TRBV7-9 to TRBJ1-1; weak D call: TRBD1 (6 bases). CDR1 is SEHNR, CDR2 FQNEAQ, per germline (reference sequence). This CDR3 region has 14 residues. The germline V and J ends were trimmed by 7 bases and 5 bases, with 17 bases remaining between them.

The J gene is TRBJ2-5, the V gene TRBV7-2; D is undetermined. The CDR3 extends over 16 amino acids. CDR1 and CDR2 from the germline V gene are SGHTA and FQGNSA. V lost 0 bases to trimming and J lost 0 bases, with 11 bases between them. CDR3 coding DNA: TGTGCCAGCAGCTTAGCCACGGGTTCCAACCAAGAGACCCAGTACTTC. Translated: CASSLATGSNQETQYF.

The J gene is TRBJ2-7, the V gene TRBV7-9; maybe TRBD1 (6 bases). CDR1 is SEHNR, CDR2 FQNEAQ, per germline (reference sequence). The CDR3 totals 18 residues. V was cut by 2 bases and J by 5 bases, with 25 bases left in between. The DNA of the CDR3 is TGTGCCAGCAGCTTATACCCTCCTCCGGGAACAGGGACCCACGAGCAGTACTTC. It translates to CASSLYPPPGTGTHEQYF. The full variable domain, its missing parts supplied by reference TRBV7-9 and TRBJ2-7, is DTGVSQNPRHKITKRGQNVTFRCDPISEHNRLYWYRQTLGQGPEFLTYFQNEAQLEKSRLLSDRFSAERPKGSFSTLEIQRTEQGDSAMYLCASSLYPPPGTGTHEQYFGPGTRLTVT.

The CDR3 sequence is CASSPPGLLNTEAFF. DNA for the CDR3: TGTGCCAGCTCACCACCGGGGCTATTAAACACTGAAGCTTTCTTT. The chain recombines TRBV18 with TRBJ1-1; weak D call: TRBD1 (5 bases). V dropped 0 bases and J dropped 2 bases, with 10 bases sitting between them. This CDR3 contains 15 residues. CDR1 KGHSH and CDR2 LQKENI come from the germline V gene.